A selection of T cell receptor beta chains follows, all from one sample in a study of T cells in localized non-small cell lung cancer. The data were produced by immunoSEQ multiplex PCR, yet TCRdb's version contains in-frame clones alone and is incomplete. The repertoire holds 30,000 to 35,000 clones, with about 92% as singletons. The input for sequencing was peripheral blood, taken before any cancer treatment. Every receptor here comes from a female donor of 60 years or more with stage I lung adenocarcinoma. The conserved cysteine and the conserved F or W are not part of the CDR3 here. A D gene is named only where the DNA matches it firmly.

v_call,j_call,d_call,cdr3_aa
TRBV2,TRBJ2-1,TRBD1,ASSDRGTGALNEQF
TRBV30,TRBJ1-6,.,AWSARVGGNSPLH
TRBV6-5,TRBJ1-2,TRBD1,VTGTGFGYT
TRBV19,TRBJ1-6,.,ASSPGGGSYNSPLH
TRBV10-3,TRBJ2-5,.,AISERALETQY
TRBV21-1,TRBJ2-3,.,ASSKGGICGCAPDTQY
TRBV7-9,TRBJ1-1,.,ASSSPPGRTEAF
TRBV5-4,TRBJ1-1,TRBD1,ASRRQGMNTEAF
TRBV30,TRBJ2-7,.,AWNPPENNYEQY
TRBV15,TRBJ1-1,.,ATSRDWVKQGSDTEAF
TRBV6-1,TRBJ2-5,.,ASSVNSGTSQETQY
TRBV5-3,TRBJ1-1,TRBD1,ARSLERDRGR
TRBV6-1,TRBJ2-7,TRBD1,ASRTGGPSYEQY
TRBV7-3,TRBJ1-1,.,ASSLSANTEAF
TRBV18,TRBJ1-1,.,ASSPPSTVEAF